This TCR beta chain was identified in a study of blood T cell repertoires in COVID-19 (TCRdb year 2020). Some background on the complete study: Samples covering the acute and convalescent phases of COVID-19 were provided by collaborators in the United States, Italy and Spain. The prospective study material was composed of cDNA or gDNA derived from T cells, B-cell-depleted T cells, or PBMCs. The dataset comprised deeply sampled blood TCRbeta repertoires from subjects exposed to, actively infected with, or recovered from COVID-19. The repertoires were made available in a free public database intended to serve as a resource for research on the immune response to SARS-CoV-2. Samples came from the ongoing ImmuneRACE study (first 160 participants) plus 1,254 subjects from 6 global collaborators. A de-identified subject ID, COVID-19 status, age in years and sex were almost always included in the sample metadata. Where available, HLA class I and class II types were obtained from metadata supplied by the sample provider rather than from assay-based typing. Study-level results and caveats: Clinical and demographic metadata were provided uncurated, with the amount varying by source and participant.

The immunoSEQ Assay, a bias-controlled multiplex PCR, was used to amplify TCRbeta CDR3 regions from genomic DNA. From the authors' description of their analysis: Within the assay, amplification of reference gene primers was used to estimate how many nucleated cells each sample contained. Sequence reads were collapsed and filtered to measure the absolute abundance of every unique TCRbeta CDR3 rearrangement. For each sample, productive Simpson clonality was calculated as the square root of Simpson's diversity index across productive rearrangements. In its TCRdb copy, this immuneACCESS table keeps in-frame sequences only and misses some clones. Where compared with another copy, unresolved V genes explain less than half of these, and the others have no known cause. From that table come the V and J calls and clone size; the DNA was used to work out D and trimming. A total of 45,000 to 65,000 clones appear in this sample, over 90% of them only once. 3.1% of the sample comes from the top ten.

Comments on this clone: Its specific antigen is unknown. The input lacks base qualities; no much larger clone sits a single base away.

CDR1 and CDR2 (SGHNT, YYREEE) derive from the germline V gene (reference sequence). The CDR3 starts with the cysteine, ends with the phenylalanine, and has 14 residues. Only the CDR3 part of the read is kept: 42 bases, read in frame from the first base. V loses 4 bases at its end and J loses 9 bases; junction bases beyond the gene matches: 9. Each collaborating institution followed its own protocols to collect whole blood in K2EDTA tubes. For TCRbeta analysis, collaborator samples were shipped as frozen whole blood, as isolated PBMCs, or as DNA extracted from either sample type. This receptor was taken from a human donor in a cohort sampled during active COVID-19. The sequenced sample was peripheral blood. In this chain, TRBV5-4 is recombined with TRBJ2-1, with 8 bases matching TRBD2. The sequence in DNA is TGTGCCAGCAGCCCCCCCGGGGGGGCCGCTGAGCAGTTCTTC. It translates as CASSPPGGAAEQFF.